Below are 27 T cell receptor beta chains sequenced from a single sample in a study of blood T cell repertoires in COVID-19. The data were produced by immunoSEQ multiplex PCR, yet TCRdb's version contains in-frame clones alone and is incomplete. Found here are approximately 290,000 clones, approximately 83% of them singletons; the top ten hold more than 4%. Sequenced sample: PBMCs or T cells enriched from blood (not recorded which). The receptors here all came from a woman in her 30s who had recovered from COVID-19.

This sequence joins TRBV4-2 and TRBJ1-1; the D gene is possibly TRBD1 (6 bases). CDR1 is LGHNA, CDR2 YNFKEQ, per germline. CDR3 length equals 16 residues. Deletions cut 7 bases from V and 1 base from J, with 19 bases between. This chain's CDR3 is CASNHEASGANTEAFF. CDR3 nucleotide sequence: TGTGCCAGCAACCATGAAGCTTCAGGGGCGAACACTGAAGCTTTCTTT.

As DNA, the CDR3 is TGTGCCACCAGTGATTTTGACGGAAGACAGTTGGGGGGTGAAAAACTGTTTTTT. Its protein product is CATSDFDGRQLGGEKLFF. This rearrangement joins TRBV24-1 to TRBJ1-4; TRBD1 might be the D (5 bases). Germline-derived CDR1 and CDR2 are KGHDR and SFDVKD. Trimming removed 1 base at V and 7 bases at J, with 21 bases between. The CDR3 has 18 residues.

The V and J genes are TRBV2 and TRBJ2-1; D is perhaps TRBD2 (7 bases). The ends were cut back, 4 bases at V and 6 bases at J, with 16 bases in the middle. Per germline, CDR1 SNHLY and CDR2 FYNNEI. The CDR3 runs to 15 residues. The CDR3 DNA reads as TGTGCCAGCAGTGTAGGGGGAGGGATCTTCAATGAGCAGTTCTTC. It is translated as CASSVGGGIFNEQFF.

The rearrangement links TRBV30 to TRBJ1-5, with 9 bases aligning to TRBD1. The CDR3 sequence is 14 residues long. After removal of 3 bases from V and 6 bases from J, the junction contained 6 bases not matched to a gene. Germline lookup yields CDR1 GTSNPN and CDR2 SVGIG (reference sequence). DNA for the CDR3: TGTGCCTGGAGGGGACAGGGAATGGGTCAGCCCCAGCATTTT. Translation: CAWRGQGMGQPQHF.

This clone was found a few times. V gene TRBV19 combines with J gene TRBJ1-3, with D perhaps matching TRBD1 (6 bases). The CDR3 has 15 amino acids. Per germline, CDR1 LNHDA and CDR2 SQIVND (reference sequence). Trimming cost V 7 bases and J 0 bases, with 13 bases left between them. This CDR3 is CASIRTAGSGNTIYF. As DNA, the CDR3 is TGTGCCAGTATTCGGACAGCTGGCTCTGGAAACACCATATATTTT.

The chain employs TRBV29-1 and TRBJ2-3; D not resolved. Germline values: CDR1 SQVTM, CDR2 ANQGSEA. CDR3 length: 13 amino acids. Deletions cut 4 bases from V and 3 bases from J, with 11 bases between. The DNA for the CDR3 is TGCAGCGTTGTTGGCAGAGGAACAGATACGCAGTATTTT. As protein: CSVVGRGTDTQYF.

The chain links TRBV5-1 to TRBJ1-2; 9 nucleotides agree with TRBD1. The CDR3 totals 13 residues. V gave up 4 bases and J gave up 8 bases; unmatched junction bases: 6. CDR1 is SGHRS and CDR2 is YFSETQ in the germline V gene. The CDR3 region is CASSVTGGRGYTF. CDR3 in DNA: TGCGCCAGCAGCGTGACAGGGGGTAGGGGCTACACCTTC.

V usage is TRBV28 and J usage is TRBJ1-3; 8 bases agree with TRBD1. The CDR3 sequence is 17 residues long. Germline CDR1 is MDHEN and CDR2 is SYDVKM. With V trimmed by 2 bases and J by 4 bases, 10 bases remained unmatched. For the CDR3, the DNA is TGTGCCAGCAGTTTAACCCCTAGGACAGGGAAAGGAAACACCATATATTTT. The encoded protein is CASSLTPRTGKGNTIYF.

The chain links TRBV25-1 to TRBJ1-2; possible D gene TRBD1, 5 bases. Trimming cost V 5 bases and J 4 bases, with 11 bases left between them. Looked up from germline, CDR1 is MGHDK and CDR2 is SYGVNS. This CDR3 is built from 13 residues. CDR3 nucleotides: TGTGCCAGCAGTCGGGGGATTCTCTATGGCTACACCTTC. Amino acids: CASSRGILYGYTF.

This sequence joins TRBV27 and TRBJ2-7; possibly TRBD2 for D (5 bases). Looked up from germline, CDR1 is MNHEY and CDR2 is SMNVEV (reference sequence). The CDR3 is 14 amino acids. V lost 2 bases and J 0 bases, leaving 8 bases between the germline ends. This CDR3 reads CASSLVGASYEQYF. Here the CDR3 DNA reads TGTGCCAGCAGTTTAGTGGGAGCCTCCTACGAGCAGTACTTC.

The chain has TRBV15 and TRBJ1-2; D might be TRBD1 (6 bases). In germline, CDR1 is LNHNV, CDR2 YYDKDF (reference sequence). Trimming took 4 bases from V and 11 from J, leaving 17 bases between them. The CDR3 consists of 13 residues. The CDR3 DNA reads TGTGCCACCAGCAAAACGGACAGCAACATTTACACCTTC. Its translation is CATSKTDSNIYTF.

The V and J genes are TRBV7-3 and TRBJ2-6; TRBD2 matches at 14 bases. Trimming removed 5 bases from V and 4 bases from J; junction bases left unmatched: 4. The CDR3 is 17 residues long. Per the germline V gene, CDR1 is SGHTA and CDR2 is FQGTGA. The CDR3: CASSRGLAGAGANVLTF. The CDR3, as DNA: TGTGCCAGCAGCCGGGGACTAGCGGGAGCAGGGGCCAACGTCCTGACTTTC.

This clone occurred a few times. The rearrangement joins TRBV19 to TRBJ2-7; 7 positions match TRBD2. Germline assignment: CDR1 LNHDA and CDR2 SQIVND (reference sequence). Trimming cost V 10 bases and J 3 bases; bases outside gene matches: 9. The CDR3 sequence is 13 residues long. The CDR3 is CATRGGVSYEQYF. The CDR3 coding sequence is TGTGCCACCCGCGGGGGTGTCAGCTACGAGCAGTACTTC.

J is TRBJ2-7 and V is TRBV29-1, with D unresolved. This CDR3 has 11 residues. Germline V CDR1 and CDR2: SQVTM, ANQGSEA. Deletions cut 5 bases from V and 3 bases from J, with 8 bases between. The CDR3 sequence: CSVQENYEQYF. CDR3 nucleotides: TGCAGCGTTCAGGAAAACTACGAGCAGTACTTC.

CDR3 in amino acids: CASSLDRLAARETQYF. The CDR3 DNA follows: TGTGCCAGCAGCTTAGATCGACTAGCGGCTCGGGAGACCCAGTACTTC. The rearrangement uses TRBV11-2 and TRBJ2-5; 9 bases line up with TRBD2. Germline trimming cut 0 bases from V and 5 bases from J; bases unmatched to any gene: 7. This CDR3 region has 16 residues. Germline V lookup: CDR1 SGHAT, CDR2 FQNNGV.

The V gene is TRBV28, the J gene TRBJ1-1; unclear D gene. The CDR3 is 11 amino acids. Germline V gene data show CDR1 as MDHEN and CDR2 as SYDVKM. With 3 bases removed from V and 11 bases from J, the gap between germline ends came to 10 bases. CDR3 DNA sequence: TGTGCCAGCAGTTTTCGGGGTGGCGCTTTCTTT. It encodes CASSFRGGAFF.

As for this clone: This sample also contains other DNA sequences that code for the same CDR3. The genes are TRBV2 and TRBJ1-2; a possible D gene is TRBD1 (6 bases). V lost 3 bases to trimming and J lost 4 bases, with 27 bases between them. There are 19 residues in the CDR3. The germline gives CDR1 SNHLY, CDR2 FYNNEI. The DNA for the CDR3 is TGTGCCAGCAGTGACCTACAATTAGGGGGAGGGACGGGAGTCTATGGCTACACCTTC. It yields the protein CASSDLQLGGGTGVYGYTF.

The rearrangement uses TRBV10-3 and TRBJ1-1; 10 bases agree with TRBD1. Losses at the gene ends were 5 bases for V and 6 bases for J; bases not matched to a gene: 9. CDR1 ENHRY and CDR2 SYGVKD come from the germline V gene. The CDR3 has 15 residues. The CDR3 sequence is CAISRTGGSEAEAFF. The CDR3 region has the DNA TGTGCCATCAGTAGGACAGGGGGTTCTGAGGCTGAAGCTTTCTTT.

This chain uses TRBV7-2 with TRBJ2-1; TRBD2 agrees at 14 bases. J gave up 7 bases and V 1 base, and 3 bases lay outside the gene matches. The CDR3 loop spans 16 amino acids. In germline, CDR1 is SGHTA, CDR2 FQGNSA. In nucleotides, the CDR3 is TGTGCCAGCAGCTTAGTGGGGACTAGCGGGAGAAATGAGCAGTTCTTC. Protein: CASSLVGTSGRNEQFF.

CDR3 loop: CASKLTYGYTF. The CDR3 DNA is TGTGCCAGCAAGCTTACCTATGGCTACACCTTC. The chain combines TRBV2 with TRBJ1-2; D is ambiguous. Germline V gives CDR1 SNHLY, CDR2 FYNNEI. This CDR3 spans 11 amino acids. With 7 bases removed from V and 4 bases from J, the gap between germline ends came to 7 bases. Combining the CDR3 with reference TRBV2 and TRBJ1-2 gives the whole variable domain EPEVTQTPSHQVTQMGQEVILRCVPISNHLYFYWYRQILGQKVEFLVSFYNNEISEKSEIFDDQFSVERPDGSNFTLKIRSTKLEDSAMYFCASKLTYGYTFGSGTRLTVV.

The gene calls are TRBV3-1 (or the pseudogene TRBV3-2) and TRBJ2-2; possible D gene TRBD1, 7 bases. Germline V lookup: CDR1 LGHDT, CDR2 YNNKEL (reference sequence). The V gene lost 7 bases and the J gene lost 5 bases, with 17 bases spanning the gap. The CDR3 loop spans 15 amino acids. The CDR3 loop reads CASTLKGAGTGELFF. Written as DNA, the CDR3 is TGTGCCAGCACTCTTAAGGGGGCGGGAACCGGGGAGCTGTTTTTT.

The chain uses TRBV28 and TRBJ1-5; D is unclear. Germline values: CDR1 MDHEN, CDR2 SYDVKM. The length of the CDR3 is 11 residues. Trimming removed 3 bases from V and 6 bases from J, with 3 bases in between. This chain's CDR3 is CASSFRQPQHF. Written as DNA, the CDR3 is TGTGCCAGCAGTTTTCGTCAGCCCCAGCATTTT.

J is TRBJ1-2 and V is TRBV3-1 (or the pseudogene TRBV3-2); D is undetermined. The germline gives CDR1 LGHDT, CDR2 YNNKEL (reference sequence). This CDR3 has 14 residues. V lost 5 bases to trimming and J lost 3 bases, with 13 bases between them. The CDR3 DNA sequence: TGTGCCAGCAGCTACCGAGAGTCCTACTATGGCTACACCTTC. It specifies CASSYRESYYGYTF.

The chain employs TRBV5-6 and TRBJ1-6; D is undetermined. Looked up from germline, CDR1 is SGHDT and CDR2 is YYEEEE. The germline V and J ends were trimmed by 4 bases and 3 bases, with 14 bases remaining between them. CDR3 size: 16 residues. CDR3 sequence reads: CASSVRTDHYNSPLHF. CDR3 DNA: TGTGCCAGCAGCGTCCGGACTGATCACTATAATTCACCCCTCCACTTT.

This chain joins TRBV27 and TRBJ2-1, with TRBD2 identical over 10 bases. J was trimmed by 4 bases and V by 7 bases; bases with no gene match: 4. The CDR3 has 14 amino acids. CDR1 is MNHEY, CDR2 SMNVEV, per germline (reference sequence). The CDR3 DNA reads TGTGCCAGCATTCGTAGCGGGAGGTACAATGAGCAGTTCTTC. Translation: CASIRSGRYNEQFF.

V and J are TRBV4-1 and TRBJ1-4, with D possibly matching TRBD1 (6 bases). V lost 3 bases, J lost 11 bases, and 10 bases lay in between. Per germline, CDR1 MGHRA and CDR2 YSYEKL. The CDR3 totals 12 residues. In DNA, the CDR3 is TGCGCCAGCAGCCATCCAGGGGATAAACTGTTTTTT. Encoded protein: CASSHPGDKLFF.

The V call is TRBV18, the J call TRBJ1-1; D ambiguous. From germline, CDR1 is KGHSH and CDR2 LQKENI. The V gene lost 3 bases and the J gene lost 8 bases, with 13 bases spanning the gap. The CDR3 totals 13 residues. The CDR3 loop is CASSPASFTEAFF. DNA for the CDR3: TGTGCCAGCTCACCGGCCTCATTCACCGAAGCTTTCTTT.